This T cell receptor beta chain was recovered during a study of cytomegalovirus exposure and HLA in healthy donors. Points on this clone: What it binds is not known.

V lost 0 bases and J lost 0; bases outside the gene matches: 4. This CDR3 is built from 17 residues. Germline CDR1 is MRHNA and CDR2 is SNTAGT. Both 60 Vbeta primers and 13 Jbeta primers went into the PCR. TCRdb keeps only in-frame clones here, not all; method: immunoSEQ multiplex PCR. The sample shows about 90,000 clones, approximately 79% of them seen only once. Study outcomes and limitations: Researchers reported in a later analysis that common viral pathogens appeared linked to several top clusters.

This receptor was taken from a woman aged 60-75 years in good health and CMV-seropositive. V usage is TRBV6-4 and J usage is TRBJ2-2, with 7 nucleotides matching TRBD1. Sequenced material: PBMCs. CDR3 coding DNA: TGTGCCAGCAGTGACTCCGTCAGGGGGTCGAACACCGGGGAGCTGTTTTTT. It specifies CASSDSVRGSNTGELFF.